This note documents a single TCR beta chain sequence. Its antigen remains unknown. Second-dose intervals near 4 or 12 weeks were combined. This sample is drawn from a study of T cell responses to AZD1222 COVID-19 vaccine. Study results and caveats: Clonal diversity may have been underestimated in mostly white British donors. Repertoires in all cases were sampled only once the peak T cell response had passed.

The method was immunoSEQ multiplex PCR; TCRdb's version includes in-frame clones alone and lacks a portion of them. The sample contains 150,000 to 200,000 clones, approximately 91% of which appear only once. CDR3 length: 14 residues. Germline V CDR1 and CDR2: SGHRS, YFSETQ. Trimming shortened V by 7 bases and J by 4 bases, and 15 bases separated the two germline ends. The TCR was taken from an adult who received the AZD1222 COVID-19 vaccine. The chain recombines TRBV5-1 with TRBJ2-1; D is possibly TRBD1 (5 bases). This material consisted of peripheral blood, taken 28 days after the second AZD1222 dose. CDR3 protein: CASHTGYVYNEQFF. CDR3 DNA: TGCGCCAGCCACACAGGCTACGTGTACAATGAGCAGTTCTTC.